Following are 20 T cell receptor beta chains from one sample sequenced in a study of chemoradiotherapy in HPV16-positive cancers. Generated by immunoSEQ multiplex PCR, the TCRdb table keeps only in-frame clones and is missing some. The sample includes around 20,000 clones, 85% to 90% of them seen just once. The source material was blood, sampled from a patient who underwent chemoradiotherapy. The receptors here all came from a human donor with HPV-associated anogenital cancer.

This sequence joins TRBV19 and TRBJ1-2; the D gene is possibly TRBD1 (6 bases). V was cut by 4 bases and J by 8 bases, with 20 bases left in between. This CDR3 contains 15 residues. The germline CDR1 and CDR2 sequences are LNHDA and SQIVND (reference sequence). CDR3 protein: CASSTASQGGGGYTF. CDR3 in DNA: TGTGCCAGTAGTACCGCCTCACAGGGCGGAGGGGGCTACACCTTC.

The chain carries TRBV6-5 and TRBJ2-1; TRBD2 matches at 8 bases. Germline values: CDR1 MNHEY, CDR2 SVGAGI. The CDR3 contains 13 residues. The J segment lost 14 bases and the V segment lost 2 bases, leaving 8 bases of the junction unmatched. The CDR3 coding sequence is TGTGCCAGCAGTTACCCGGGACTAGGGAGGAAGTTCTTC. Protein: CASSYPGLGRKFF.

The chain is built from TRBV1 and TRBJ2-7; the table's D call TRBD2 went unverified against the DNA. TRBV1 is reported as a pseudogene. This CDR3 has 17 residues. DNA for the CDR3: TGCACCAGCAGCCAAGACTTACTGGGACTAGCGATGAACGAGCAGTACGTC. Its translation: CTSSQDLLGLAMNEQYV.

V usage is TRBV5-1 and J usage is TRBJ1-3, with D unclear. Germline CDR1 is SGHRS and CDR2 is YFSETQ. The CDR3 sequence is 13 residues long. Trimming left V 5 bases short and J 1 base short, with 7 bases between. The CDR3 region has the DNA TGCGCCAGCAGAAGGGAGTCTGGAAACACCATATATTTT. As protein: CASRRESGNTIYF.

This clone was detected once. DNA for the CDR3: TGTGCCAGCAGCTTAGCACTGGAGACCCAGTACTTC. Its protein product is CASSLALETQYF. The chain couples TRBV7-2 to TRBJ2-5; D call uncertain. V was clipped by 0 bases and J by 5 bases, with 4 bases between them. This CDR3 comprises 12 residues. Germline V gene sequence: CDR1 SGHTA, CDR2 FQGNSA.

This clone showed up just once. The chain employs TRBV30 and TRBJ2-5; D may be TRBD1 (6 bases). V was clipped by 5 bases and J by 5 bases, with 18 bases between them. CDR3 length equals 14 residues. CDR1 and CDR2 from the germline V gene are GTSNPN and SVGIG (reference sequence). The CDR3 DNA is TGTGCCTGGGGGCAGGGGATGGTCGTCGAGACCCAGTACTTC. Its protein is CAWGQGMVVETQYF.

This clone was seen once. J is TRBJ1-1 and V is TRBV6-5, with D possibly TRBD1 on 5 matching bases. The germline V gene has CDR1 MNHEY and CDR2 SVGAGI. Trimming left V 2 bases short and J 1 base short, with 11 bases between. The CDR3 is made up of 15 amino acids. This CDR3 reads CASSYRGRGNTEAFF. In DNA form, the CDR3 reads TGTGCCAGCAGTTACAGGGGTAGGGGGAACACTGAAGCTTTCTTT.

The chain carries TRBV30 and TRBJ2-2, with D perhaps matching TRBD1 (6 bases). Germline V gene lookup returns CDR1 GTSNPN and CDR2 SVGIG (reference sequence). The CDR3 is 14 amino acids. Trimming cost V 2 bases and J 3 bases, with 10 bases left between them. In DNA form, the CDR3 reads TGTGCCTGGAGTTATGAGGGGGACACCGGGGAGCTGTTTTTT. Translating it yields CAWSYEGDTGELFF.

This clone was observed a few times. The V and J genes are TRBV10-2 and TRBJ1-1, with D perhaps matching TRBD1 (5 bases). The CDR3 contains 13 residues. V dropped 8 bases and J dropped 1 base, with 11 bases sitting between them. Germline V gene data show CDR1 as WSHSY and CDR2 as SAAADI. CDR3 DNA: TGCGCCAGCCGGCGGACACCGAACACTGAAGCTTTCTTT. Its protein is CASRRTPNTEAFF.

The rearrangement joins TRBV4-1 to TRBJ2-7; the match to TRBD2 covers 12 bases. The trim removed 0 bases at V and 3 bases at J, leaving 9 bases unmatched. In germline, CDR1 is MGHRA, CDR2 YSYEKL. There are 18 residues in the CDR3. CDR3 sequence: CASSQENGLAGGLYEQYV. The CDR3 bases are TGCGCCAGCAGCCAAGAGAATGGTCTAGCGGGGGGGCTCTACGAGCAGTACGTC.

The chain combines TRBV5-1 with TRBJ1-4, with TRBD1 identical over 8 bases. This CDR3 has 15 amino acids. From germline, CDR1 is SGHRS and CDR2 YFSETQ. The junction had 8 bases not matched to a gene; V was cut back by 2 bases and J by 8 bases. CDR3 DNA sequence: TGCGCCAGCAGCTTCGGTTCAGGGGGCTGGGAAAAACTGTTTTTT. This encodes CASSFGSGGWEKLFF.

This chain connects TRBV10-2 to TRBJ2-7, with 9 bases identical to TRBD1. V shed 3 bases, J shed 5 bases, and the junction held 11 bases outside the gene matches. The CDR3 runs to 16 residues. Looked up from germline, CDR1 is WSHSY and CDR2 is SAAADI. The CDR3 nucleotides read TGCGCCAGCAGTGACAACCCGGGACAGGGTGGGGACGAGCAGTACTTC. It translates to CASSDNPGQGGDEQYF.

The V call is TRBV9, the J call TRBJ2-5, with D possibly being TRBD1 (5 bases). The V gene's germline CDR1 is SGDLS and CDR2 YYNGEE. CDR3 length equals 14 residues. The V and J ends lost 0 bases and 3 bases respectively, with 9 bases between them. CDR3 residues: CASSVGTTKETQYF. CDR3 nucleotide sequence: TGTGCCAGCAGCGTAGGGACAACCAAAGAGACCCAGTACTTC. Supplemented by reference TRBV9 and TRBJ2-5, the full variable domain reads DSGVTQTPKHLITATGQRVTLRCSPRSGDLSVYWYQQSLDQGLQFLIQYYNGEERAKGNILERFSAQQFPDLHSELNLSSLELGDSALYFCASSVGTTKETQYFGPGTRLLVL.

The V gene is TRBV10-2, the J gene TRBJ1-4; D is unresolved. Trimming cost V 2 bases and J 8 bases, with 3 bases left between them. CDR3 length equals 11 residues. Germline CDR1 WSHSY, CDR2 SAAADI. CDR3 DNA sequence: TGCGCCAGCAGTGAGGGGGAAAAACTGTTTTTT. This encodes CASSEGEKLFF.

The chain uses TRBV10-2 and TRBJ2-1; the D gene could be TRBD1 or TRBD2 (6 bases each). Trimming left V 7 bases short and J 5 bases short, with 15 bases between. Germline-derived CDR1 and CDR2 are WSHSY and SAAADI. The CDR3 contains 14 residues. The CDR3 sequence is CASIDGGFHNEQFF. CDR3 bases: TGCGCCAGCATCGACGGGGGCTTCCACAATGAGCAGTTCTTC.

This chain uses TRBV7-2 with TRBJ2-4, with 8 bases that match TRBD1. CDR3 length: 16 amino acids. With V trimmed by 4 bases and J by 1 base, 6 bases remained unmatched. The germline gives CDR1 SGHTA, CDR2 FQGNSA. DNA for the CDR3: TGTGCCAGCAGCTCCCAGGGGGCTGGGGCCAAAAACATTCAGTACTTC. Protein product: CASSSQGAGAKNIQYF.

The V and J genes are TRBV25-1 and TRBJ1-3; no clear D gene. Germline V gene lookup returns CDR1 MGHDK and CDR2 SYGVNS. Trimming left V 5 bases short and J 9 bases short, with 11 bases between. The CDR3 covers 12 residues. Written as DNA, the CDR3 is TGTGCCAGCAGTTCCCATGGTGCCACCATATATTTT. As protein: CASSSHGATIYF.

This chain's CDR3 is CASVGTGYEKLFF. The CDR3 coding sequence is TGTGCCAGCGTGGGGACAGGGTATGAAAAACTGTTTTTT. The rearrangement links TRBV2 to TRBJ1-4; 9 bases fit TRBD1. Trimming removed 8 bases from V and 6 bases from J; junction bases left unmatched: 4. Germline CDR1 SNHLY, CDR2 FYNNEI. This CDR3 comprises 13 residues.

V and J are TRBV30 and TRBJ1-1, with no clear D. The CDR3 length is 15 residues. In germline, CDR1 is GTSNPN, CDR2 SVGIG (reference sequence). Trimming removed 3 bases from V and 1 base from J, with 15 bases in between. The CDR3 is CAWRGGSHPNTEAFF. In nucleotides, the CDR3 is TGTGCCTGGAGGGGTGGGTCCCACCCGAACACTGAAGCTTTCTTT.

This rearrangement joins TRBV9 to TRBJ2-1, with a tentative D call TRBD1 (5 bases). The CDR3 extends over 15 amino acids. V was pared by 0 bases and J by 0 bases, with 7 bases between. Germline CDR1 is SGDLS and CDR2 is YYNGEE. DNA of the CDR3: TGTGCCAGCAGCGTAGCAGGGCTCTCCTACAATGAGCAGTTCTTC. This translates into CASSVAGLSYNEQFF.